One sample yielded the 7 T cell receptor beta chains listed below, sequenced in a study of control samples from healthy donors and cancer patients. Sequencing used immunoSEQ multiplex PCR; TCRdb keeps in-frame clones, though not all of them. The sample consists of some 120,000 clones, approximately 92% of them appearing once. Sequences were obtained from PBMCs. Receptors were obtained from an elderly man with head and neck cancer.

The J gene is TRBJ2-7, the V gene TRBV18; tentatively, D is TRBD1 (5 bases). Germline CDR1 is KGHSH and CDR2 is LQKENI. This CDR3 contains 14 residues. Trimming pared 3 bases from V and 5 bases from J, leaving 14 bases between. The CDR3 here is CASSPLADSHEQYF. The CDR3 DNA is TGTGCCAGCTCACCCCTTGCCGACAGCCACGAGCAGTACTTC.

This chain joins TRBV7-2 and TRBJ1-1, with D unclear. V lost 7 bases, J lost 0 bases, and 12 bases lay in between. The CDR3 extends over 14 amino acids. The germline CDR1 and CDR2 sequences are SGHTA and FQGNSA. The CDR3: CASTETLMNTEAFF. The CDR3 bases are TGTGCCAGCACCGAGACACTAATGAACACTGAAGCTTTCTTT.

The chain recombines TRBV30 with TRBJ1-2; D may be TRBD1 (6 bases). The CDR3 is 13 residues long. Between the trimmed V and J ends, which lost 2 bases and 8 bases, there was a span of 15 bases. Germline-derived CDR1 and CDR2 are GTSNPN and SVGIG (reference sequence). The CDR3 coding sequence is TGTGCCTGGAGTCCTGGACAGTCTCGGGGCTACACCTTC. This translates into CAWSPGQSRGYTF.

V is TRBV4-1 and J is TRBJ2-6; D is uncertain. The CDR3 is made up of 14 amino acids. The germline CDR1 and CDR2 sequences are MGHRA and YSYEKL. The V end lost 3 bases, the J end lost 0 bases, and 3 bases lay between the germline ends. The CDR3 region is CASSQVSGANVLTF. CDR3 sequence (DNA): TGCGCCAGCAGCCAGGTCTCTGGGGCCAACGTCCTGACTTTC.

The V gene is TRBV6-1, the J gene TRBJ1-1; no clear D. Germline V gene lookup returns CDR1 MNHNS and CDR2 SASEGT. The CDR3 is made up of 14 amino acids. V lost 3 bases and J 1 base, leaving 9 bases between the germline ends. The CDR3, as DNA: TGTGCCAGCAGTGATTCAGGTCCGAACACTGAAGCTTTCTTT. This encodes CASSDSGPNTEAFF.

As for this clone: The sample holds other DNA sequences that translate to the same CDR3. This chain joins TRBV3-1 (or the pseudogene TRBV3-2) and TRBJ2-1; D not resolved. The CDR3 covers 15 residues. Trimming took 0 bases from V and 0 from J, leaving 6 bases between them. Germline V gene sequence: CDR1 LGHDT, CDR2 YNNKEL (reference sequence). CDR3 loop: CASSQDLSSYNEQFF. As DNA, the CDR3 is TGTGCCAGCAGCCAAGACCTGAGCTCCTACAATGAGCAGTTCTTC.

This rearrangement joins TRBV29-1 to TRBJ2-7; no clear D. Trimming took 3 bases from V and 3 from J, leaving 9 bases between them. The CDR3 sequence is 12 residues long. Looked up from germline, CDR1 is SQVTM and CDR2 is ANQGSEA. In DNA, the CDR3 is TGCAGCGTTGAGGGAAATCACTACGAGCAGTACTTC. Protein product: CSVEGNHYEQYF.